What follows describes a single T cell receptor (beta chain). Its antigen is unidentified. Profiled with immunoSEQ multiplex PCR; TCRdb holds only in-frame clones, not every one. Here the sample spans about 130,000 clones, roughly 88% being singletons. V was clipped by 2 bases and J by 2 bases, with 8 bases between them. Germline V gene lookup returns CDR1 SGHVS and CDR2 FQNEAQ. This CDR3 has 14 residues. Indicated time point: baseline pretreatment blood. The treatment here: 15 Gy SBRT to primary tumor, nephrectomy 4 weeks later. The tumor was a clear cell renal cell carcinoma. This entry is derived from a study of radiation and T cells in renal cell carcinoma. Study-wide results and limits: Top tumor clonotypes rose in blood 2 weeks post-radiation, then contracted.

This rearrangement joins TRBV7-8 to TRBJ2-3, with D perhaps matching TRBD2 (5 bases). The clonotype originates from a woman between 50 and 59 years old with renal cell carcinoma. The sample in question was blood, obtained from a patient whose treatment included radiotherapy and nephrectomy. The CDR3 coding sequence is TGTGCCAGCAGCTTAAATGGACTCACAGATACGCAGTATTTT. Amino acid sequence: CASSLNGLTDTQYF.